Shown below are 17 T cell receptor beta chains from a single sample sequenced in a study of siplizumab effects on memory and regulatory T cells (dated by TCRdb to between 2018 and 2021). The library was produced with the immunoSEQ multiplex PCR assay. Held by TCRdb, this immuneACCESS table contains in-frame sequences only and omits some clones. Under half of the omission traces to an unresolved V gene where checked; the cause of the rest is unknown. The sample table shows roughly 110,000 clones, and roughly 93% are seen once. The biggest ten clones account for approximately 0.17% of the sample. Sequences were obtained from non-Treg CD4+ T cells sorted from blood. The cell subset or site label for this specimen denotes: FACS-sorted unstimulated CD4+ non-regulatory T cells. The receptors shown here come from a human donor in good health.

V gene TRBV27 combines with J gene TRBJ1-5; D remains ambiguous. V shed 3 bases and J shed 11 bases, with 17 bases lying between them. CDR1 is MNHEY, CDR2 SMNVEV, per germline (reference sequence). CDR3 length equals 14 residues. The CDR3: CASSFNEVRGTQHF. DNA for the CDR3: TGTGCCAGCAGTTTTAACGAGGTCCGAGGGACCCAGCATTTT.

This chain joins TRBV27 and TRBJ1-4; 11 bases agree with TRBD1. The CDR3 covers 13 residues. V gave up 7 bases and J gave up 10 bases; unmatched junction bases: 5. Germline V gene lookup returns CDR1 MNHEY and CDR2 SMNVEV (reference sequence). CDR3 sequence reads: CASTRDRGGKLFF. In DNA form, the CDR3 reads TGTGCCAGCACTAGGGACAGGGGGGGAAAACTGTTTTTT.

V usage is TRBV5-1 and J usage is TRBJ1-2, with a tentative D call TRBD1 (5 bases). Germline CDR1 reads SGHRS; CDR2 reads YFSETQ. This CDR3 is built from 14 residues. V lost 4 bases and J lost 7, with 17 bases in between. The CDR3, as DNA: TGCGCCAGCAGCCTCGGGGCCACGGTGACTGGCTACACCTTC. Its translation: CASSLGATVTGYTF.

The rearrangement links TRBV5-4 to TRBJ1-1; a possible D gene is TRBD1 (5 bases). Germline loops: CDR1 SGHNT, CDR2 YYREEE (reference sequence). V was shortened by 9 bases and J by 5 bases, with 14 bases between the two germline ends. The CDR3 is made up of 12 amino acids. The CDR3 bases are TGTGCCACCATTTCTGGGGGGACTGAAGCTTTCTTT. Protein product: CATISGGTEAFF.

CDR3: CASSPPGGLQPQHF. In DNA, the CDR3 is TGTGCCAGCTCACCCCCTGGGGGGCTTCAGCCCCAGCATTTT. This rearrangement joins TRBV18 to TRBJ1-5; a weak D match, TRBD1 (6 bases). Trimming took 3 bases from V and 6 from J, leaving 12 bases between them. CDR1 KGHSH and CDR2 LQKENI come from the germline V gene. The CDR3 has 14 amino acids.

This clone appeared once. The J gene is TRBJ2-2, the V gene TRBV6-6; tentative D call: TRBD2 (6 bases). From germline, CDR1 is MNHNY and CDR2 SVGAGI (reference sequence). V lost 5 bases, J lost 6 bases, and 16 bases lay in between. This CDR3 is built from 15 residues. The CDR3 coding sequence is TGTGCCAGCAGTCCCCCCGGGACTTTTCCCGGGGAGCTGTTTTTT. Translating it yields CASSPPGTFPGELFF.

The CDR3 DNA reads as TGTGCCAGCAGTGAGGGCAGCTCTGGAAACACCATATATTTT. Translating gives CASSEGSSGNTIYF. The V gene is TRBV6-1, the J gene TRBJ1-3; D gene ambiguous. This CDR3 comprises 14 residues. V lost 3 bases and J 0 bases, leaving 6 bases between the germline ends. CDR1 and CDR2 from the germline V gene are MNHNS and SASEGT.

The J gene is TRBJ1-4, the V gene TRBV4-2; 10 nucleotides agree with TRBD1. In germline, CDR1 is LGHNA, CDR2 YNFKEQ. This CDR3 contains 16 residues. Germline trimming cut 5 bases from V and 6 bases from J; bases unmatched to any gene: 9. CDR3 amino acids: CASSGTGTGADEKLFF. The DNA for the CDR3 is TGTGCCAGCAGCGGAACCGGGACAGGGGCTGATGAAAAACTGTTTTTT.

The chain carries TRBV19 and TRBJ1-2, with D maybe TRBD1 (5 bases). CDR1 and CDR2 from the germline V gene are LNHDA and SQIVND (reference sequence). Between the trimmed V and J ends, which lost 6 bases and 6 bases, there was a span of 20 bases. The CDR3 runs to 15 residues. Here the CDR3 DNA reads TGTGCCAGTAGCAGTTTCGGTGGCCCGGGGGATGGCTACACCTTC. Its translation: CASSSFGGPGDGYTF.

The chain couples TRBV7-6 to TRBJ2-3; D is perhaps TRBD1 (6 bases). CDR3 length: 16 amino acids. Germline CDR1 reads SGHVS; CDR2 reads FNYEAQ. Between the trimmed V and J ends, which lost 2 bases and 2 bases, there was a span of 14 bases. This chain's CDR3 is CASSLLRGVLTDTQYF. DNA of the CDR3: TGTGCCAGCAGCTTACTCAGGGGCGTACTCACAGATACGCAGTATTTT.

The chain couples TRBV5-1 to TRBJ1-2; the D is unclear. V lost 0 bases and J 8 bases, leaving 14 bases between the germline ends. The CDR3 sequence is 14 residues long. CDR1 is SGHRS, CDR2 YFSETQ, per germline. CDR3 bases: TGCGCCAGCAGCTTGGATGCCAGTATGCCCGGCTACACCTTC. Amino acid sequence: CASSLDASMPGYTF.

This chain joins TRBV7-6 and TRBJ2-3; 13 nucleotides align to TRBD2. Trimming took 5 bases from V and 2 from J; bases not matched to a gene: 7. CDR3 size: 17 residues. CDR1 is SGHVS, CDR2 FNYEAQ, per germline. In DNA, the CDR3 is TGTGCCAGCAGCAGCCTACTAGCGGGGGGGCCCACAGATACGCAGTATTTT. Protein: CASSSLLAGGPTDTQYF.

V usage is TRBV2 and J usage is TRBJ2-5; 10 bases are a match to TRBD1. CDR3 size: 16 residues. The V gene's germline CDR1 is SNHLY and CDR2 FYNNEI. J lost 5 bases, V lost 4 bases, and 10 bases had no gene match. In DNA form, the CDR3 reads TGTGCCAGCAGTGTGGAAAGGGACAGGGGAGGGGAGACCCAGTACTTC. Its protein product is CASSVERDRGGETQYF.

This chain uses TRBV28 with TRBJ1-5, with D perhaps matching TRBD1 (5 bases). V was cut by 3 bases and J by 4 bases, with 19 bases left in between. The CDR3 covers 17 residues. From germline, CDR1 is MDHEN and CDR2 SYDVKM. This CDR3 is CASSFFELGENNQPQHF. As DNA, the CDR3 is TGTGCCAGCAGTTTTTTTGAGCTGGGGGAAAATAATCAGCCCCAGCATTTT.

The V and J genes are TRBV5-6 and TRBJ1-6, with 7 bases identical to TRBD1. After removal of 0 bases from V and 7 bases from J, the junction contained 7 bases not matched to a gene. CDR1 and CDR2 from the germline V gene are SGHDT and YYEEEE. This CDR3 comprises 16 residues. This chain's CDR3 is CASSLGAARGNSPLHF. Written as DNA, the CDR3 is TGTGCCAGCAGCTTGGGGGCCGCCAGGGGGAATTCACCCCTCCACTTT.

Worth noting for this clone: A read error may produce the germline difference seen at one junction end. This rearrangement joins TRBV10-3 to TRBJ1-2; 11 bases are shared with TRBD1. This CDR3 has 14 amino acids. CDR1 is ENHRY and CDR2 is SYGVKD in the germline V gene. The CDR3 DNA reads TGTGCAATCACACCGGACAGGGGGCCATATGGCTACACCTTC. Protein product: CAITPDRGPYGYTF.

CDR3 sequence: CASSATDRGRGEQFF. DNA of the CDR3: TGTGCCAGCAGCGCGACGGACAGGGGGCGCGGGGAGCAGTTCTTC. V usage is TRBV7-3 and J usage is TRBJ2-1, with TRBD1 identical over 11 bases. Germline V CDR1 and CDR2: SGHTA, FQGTGA. This CDR3 spans 15 amino acids. V lost 5 bases to trimming and J lost 10 bases; unmatched junction nucleotides: 10.